The next 10 T cell receptor beta chains were all read from a single sample in a study of blood T cell repertoires in COVID-19. The data were produced by immunoSEQ multiplex PCR, yet TCRdb's version contains in-frame clones alone and is incomplete. The table records about 160,000 clones, approximately 79% of them present only once. The sample taken for sequencing was peripheral blood. These receptors originate from a woman aged 35 to 49 with COVID-19, enrolled during active disease.

The chain has TRBV5-1 and TRBJ2-1, with D perhaps matching TRBD2 (5 bases). Trimming pared 0 bases from V and 4 bases from J, leaving 11 bases between. The CDR3 totals 15 residues. Germline V gene sequence: CDR1 SGHRS, CDR2 YFSETQ. The CDR3 nucleotides are TGCGCCAGCAGCTTGGTTGTGGGAGAGTACAATGAGCAGTTCTTC. Residues: CASSLVVGEYNEQFF.

The chain couples TRBV30 to TRBJ2-1, with 8 bases lining up with TRBD2. V was pared by 0 bases and J by 9 bases, with 4 bases of the junction left unmatched. The germline gives CDR1 GTSNPN, CDR2 SVGIG (reference sequence). There are 13 residues in the CDR3. The CDR3 sequence: CAWSVAGVFEQFF. As DNA, the CDR3 is TGTGCCTGGAGTGTAGCGGGAGTTTTTGAGCAGTTCTTC.

The rearrangement joins TRBV18 to TRBJ1-4; maybe TRBD1 (6 bases). This CDR3 is 13 amino acids long. The V end lost 5 bases, the J end lost 6 bases, and 10 bases lay between the germline ends. Germline V gene sequence: CDR1 KGHSH, CDR2 LQKENI. The CDR3 region is CASSSGQYEKLFF. The CDR3 DNA follows: TGTGCCAGCTCATCGGGACAATATGAAAAACTGTTTTTT.

This chain uses TRBV6-5 with TRBJ2-2, with a weak D call TRBD2 (6 bases). The CDR3 has 14 amino acids. Trimming left V 6 bases short and J 5 bases short, with 13 bases between. Germline V gene lookup returns CDR1 MNHEY and CDR2 SVGAGI. CDR3 amino acids: CASRTVGGTGELFF. The CDR3 coding sequence is TGTGCCAGCAGGACTGTCGGGGGAACCGGGGAGCTGTTTTTT.

The chain uses TRBV28 and TRBJ2-5; TRBD2 matches 11 bases. Germline CDR1 is MDHEN and CDR2 is SYDVKM. The CDR3 is made up of 16 amino acids. V lost 5 bases to trimming and J lost 7 bases; unmatched junction nucleotides: 12. CDR3 residues: CASSAPGTSGSGTQYF. In DNA form, the CDR3 reads TGTGCCAGCAGTGCTCCCGGGACTAGCGGCTCCGGGACCCAGTACTTC.

This chain connects TRBV30 to TRBJ2-3; TRBD1 is a possible D gene (5 bases). The germline CDR1 and CDR2 sequences are GTSNPN and SVGIG (reference sequence). The CDR3 has 14 residues. V was cut by 4 bases and J by 0 bases, with 11 bases left in between. The CDR3 DNA is TGTGCCTGGAAAGGGGCGGTCAGCACAGATACGCAGTATTTT. Translating gives CAWKGAVSTDTQYF.

The CDR3 sequence: CASRSGGEQFF. The CDR3 DNA follows: TGTGCCAGCAGGTCCGGAGGTGAGCAGTTCTTC. The chain employs TRBV7-9 and TRBJ2-1, with D possibly matching TRBD2 (5 bases). Trimming removed 6 bases at V and 9 bases at J, with 9 bases between. Per the germline V gene, CDR1 is SEHNR and CDR2 is FQNEAQ (reference sequence). This CDR3 is 11 amino acids long.

Here the CDR3 DNA reads TGTGCCAGCAGCTACGACAGGGAGGAAGGCGAAAAACTGTTTTTT. Its protein product is CASSYDREEGEKLFF. The rearrangement joins TRBV2 to TRBJ1-4; 7 bases match TRBD1. V lost 6 bases to trimming and J lost 8 bases; unmatched junction nucleotides: 12. The CDR3 contains 15 residues. Germline V gene sequence: CDR1 SNHLY, CDR2 FYNNEI.

With regard to this clone: This same CDR3 is encoded by further DNA sequences in the sample. The chain employs TRBV5-1 and TRBJ2-5; D unresolved. This CDR3 contains 12 residues. In germline, CDR1 is SGHRS, CDR2 YFSETQ. V was clipped by 1 base and J by 5 bases, with 6 bases between them. The CDR3 DNA follows: TGCGCCAGCAGCTTGACTGGTGAGACCCAGTACTTC. It encodes CASSLTGETQYF.

This sequence joins TRBV5-1 and TRBJ1-2; the D gene is possibly TRBD1 (6 bases). Per germline, CDR1 SGHRS and CDR2 YFSETQ. With 5 bases removed from V and 5 bases from J, the gap between germline ends came to 16 bases. This CDR3 region has 14 residues. The CDR3 protein is CASREPGQGYGYTF. CDR3 coding DNA: TGCGCCAGCAGAGAACCGGGGCAGGGGTATGGCTACACCTTC.